The rows below give T cell receptor beta chains drawn from one sample of a study of T cell changes during pregnancy in multiple sclerosis. Sequencing was performed with immunoSEQ multiplex PCR; in TCRdb, only in-frame clones are kept and a portion is missing. The sample gives approximately 50,000 clones, approximately 91% of which show up once; under 1.5% is in the top ten. Sequencing was performed on peripheral blood, taken in the second trimester of pregnancy. The receptors originated from a female donor with multiple sclerosis, enrolled in a pregnancy study. Both conserved end residues are trimmed from each CDR3. The order of the fields is clone size, J gene, V gene, CDR3 protein. Only some rows state a clone size, as once, few, many or a class for expanded clones.

clone_size: -
j_call: TRBJ2-3
v_call: TRBV6-6
cdr3_aa: ASSYLAGASTDTQY

clone_size: once
j_call: TRBJ2-2
v_call: TRBV29-1
cdr3_aa: SLVAGYTGELF

clone_size: -
j_call: TRBJ1-2
v_call: TRBV5-1
cdr3_aa: ASSITGDYGYT

clone_size: -
j_call: TRBJ1-2
v_call: TRBV5-6
cdr3_aa: ASSLDGGGYGYT

clone_size: -
j_call: TRBJ1-1
v_call: TRBV4-1
cdr3_aa: ASSQRDRDPTEAF

clone_size: -
j_call: TRBJ2-6
v_call: TRBV5-1
cdr3_aa: ASSPGLGGAGANVLT

clone_size: -
j_call: TRBJ2-5
v_call: TRBV27
cdr3_aa: ASSSRGQETQY

clone_size: -
j_call: TRBJ1-1
v_call: TRBV2
cdr3_aa: ASSYMQGHF

clone_size: -
j_call: TRBJ2-3
v_call: TRBV5-1
cdr3_aa: ASTTGVLLDTQY

clone_size: -
j_call: TRBJ1-2
v_call: TRBV27
cdr3_aa: ASAYRYRDRGDGYT

clone_size: -
j_call: TRBJ1-1
v_call: TRBV5-1
cdr3_aa: ASSLGRPGQGNTEAF

clone_size: few
j_call: TRBJ1-6
v_call: TRBV27
cdr3_aa: ASSLGATWGPLH

clone_size: -
j_call: TRBJ1-5
v_call: TRBV7-9
cdr3_aa: ASSIDRNSNQPQH

clone_size: -
j_call: TRBJ2-3
v_call: TRBV9
cdr3_aa: ASSVVEGAAADTQY

clone_size: -
j_call: TRBJ1-4
v_call: TRBV18
cdr3_aa: ASSPPSLTEEKLF

clone_size: once
j_call: TRBJ1-1
v_call: TRBV5-1
cdr3_aa: ASLSQGNTEAF

clone_size: -
j_call: TRBJ1-3
v_call: TRBV9
cdr3_aa: ASSVEGTGPMAIY

clone_size: -
j_call: TRBJ2-1
v_call: TRBV28
cdr3_aa: ASSFGGASALVGNEQF

clone_size: -
j_call: TRBJ1-4
v_call: TRBV29-1
cdr3_aa: SVHETGHGEKLF

clone_size: -
j_call: TRBJ1-1
v_call: TRBV7-3
cdr3_aa: ASSPLGGGKAF

clone_size: -
j_call: TRBJ1-6
v_call: TRBV4-3
cdr3_aa: ASSLEFQGTTYNSPLH

clone_size: -
j_call: TRBJ1-1
v_call: TRBV14
cdr3_aa: ASSPLGGITEAF

clone_size: -
j_call: TRBJ2-7
v_call: TRBV11-2
cdr3_aa: ASSLDLDRGYEQY

clone_size: -
j_call: TRBJ1-1
v_call: TRBV18
cdr3_aa: ASSLDRLNTEAF

clone_size: -
j_call: TRBJ1-1
v_call: TRBV27
cdr3_aa: ASSLSIGLGAF

clone_size: -
j_call: TRBJ2-2
v_call: TRBV7-3
cdr3_aa: ASSRTPANTGELF

clone_size: once
j_call: TRBJ1-4
v_call: TRBV18
cdr3_aa: ASSPEKQVLEKLF

clone_size: -
j_call: TRBJ2-5
v_call: TRBV15
cdr3_aa: ATSREGLVETQY

clone_size: once
j_call: TRBJ2-5
v_call: TRBV19
cdr3_aa: ASSGTAQETQY

clone_size: -
j_call: TRBJ1-2
v_call: TRBV20-1
cdr3_aa: SGQANYGYT

clone_size: -
j_call: TRBJ2-6
v_call: TRBV28
cdr3_aa: ASREGGEIGANVLT

clone_size: few
j_call: TRBJ1-1
v_call: TRBV5-1
cdr3_aa: ASSWSGVAGVGF

clone_size: -
j_call: TRBJ1-2
v_call: TRBV4-1
cdr3_aa: ASSQERQGGYGYT